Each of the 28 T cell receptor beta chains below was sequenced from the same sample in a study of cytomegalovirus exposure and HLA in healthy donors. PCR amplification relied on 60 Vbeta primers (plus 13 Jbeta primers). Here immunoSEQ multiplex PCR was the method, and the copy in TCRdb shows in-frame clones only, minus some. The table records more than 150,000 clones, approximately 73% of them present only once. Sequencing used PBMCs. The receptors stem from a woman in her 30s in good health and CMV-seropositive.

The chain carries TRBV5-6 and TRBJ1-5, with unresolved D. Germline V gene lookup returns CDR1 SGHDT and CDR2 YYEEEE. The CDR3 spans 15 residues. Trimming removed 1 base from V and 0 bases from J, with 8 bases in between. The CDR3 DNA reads TGTGCCAGCAGCTTGACAGAAAATAGCAATCAGCCCCAGCATTTT. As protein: CASSLTENSNQPQHF. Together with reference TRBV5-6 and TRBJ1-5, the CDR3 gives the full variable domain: DAGVTQSPTHLIKTRGQQVTLRCSPKSGHDTVSWYQQALGQGPQFIFQYYEEEERQRGNFPDRFSGHQFPNYSSELNVNALLLGDSALYLCASSLTENSNQPQHFGDGTRLSIL.

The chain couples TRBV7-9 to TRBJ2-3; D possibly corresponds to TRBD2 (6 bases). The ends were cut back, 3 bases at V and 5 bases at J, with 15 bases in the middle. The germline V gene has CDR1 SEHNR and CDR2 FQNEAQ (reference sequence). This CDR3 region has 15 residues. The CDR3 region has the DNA TGTGCCAGCAGCTTTTCCGGTAGCGGAGGAGATACGCAGTATTTT. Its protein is CASSFSGSGGDTQYF.

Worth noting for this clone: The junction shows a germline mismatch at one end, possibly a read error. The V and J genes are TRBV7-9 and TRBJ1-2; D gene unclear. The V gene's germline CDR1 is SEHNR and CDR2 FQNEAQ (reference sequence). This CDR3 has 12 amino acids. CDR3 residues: CSSSFSDYGYTF. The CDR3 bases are TGTTCCAGCAGCTTTTCAGACTATGGCTACACCTTC. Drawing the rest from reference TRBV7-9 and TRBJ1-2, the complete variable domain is DTGVSQNPRHKITKRGQNVTFRCDPISEHNRLYWYRQTLGQGPEFLTYFQNEAQLEKSRLLSDRFSAERPKGSFSTLEIQRTEQGDSAMYLCSSSFSDYGYTFGSGTRLTVV.

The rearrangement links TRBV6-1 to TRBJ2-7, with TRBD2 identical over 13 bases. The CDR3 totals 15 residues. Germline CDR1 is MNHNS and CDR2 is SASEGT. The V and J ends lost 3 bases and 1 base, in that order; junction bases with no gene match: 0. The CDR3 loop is CASSETSGGSYEQYF. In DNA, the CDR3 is TGTGCCAGCAGTGAGACTAGCGGGGGGTCCTACGAGCAGTACTTC.

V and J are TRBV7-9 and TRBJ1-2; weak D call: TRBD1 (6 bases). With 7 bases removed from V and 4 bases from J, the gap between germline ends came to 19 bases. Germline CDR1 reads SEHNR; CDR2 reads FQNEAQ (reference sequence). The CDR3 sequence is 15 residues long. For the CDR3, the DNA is TGTGCCAGCACCTTCCGTGGTCGGACAGTCTATGGCTACACCTTC. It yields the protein CASTFRGRTVYGYTF.

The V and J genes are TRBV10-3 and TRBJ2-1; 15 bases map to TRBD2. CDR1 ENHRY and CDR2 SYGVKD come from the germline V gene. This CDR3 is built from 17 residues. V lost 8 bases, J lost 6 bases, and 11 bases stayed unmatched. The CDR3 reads CAIARTSGGALPNEQFF. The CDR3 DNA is TGTGCCATCGCCCGGACTAGCGGGGGGGCCCTACCCAATGAGCAGTTCTTC.

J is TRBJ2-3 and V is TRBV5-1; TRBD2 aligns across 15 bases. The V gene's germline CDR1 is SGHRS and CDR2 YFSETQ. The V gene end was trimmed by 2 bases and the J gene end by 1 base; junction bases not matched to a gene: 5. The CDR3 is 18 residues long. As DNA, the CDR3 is TGCGCCAGCAGCTTCGGGACTAGCGGGGGGCTCCGCACAGATACGCAGTATTTT. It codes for CASSFGTSGGLRTDTQYF. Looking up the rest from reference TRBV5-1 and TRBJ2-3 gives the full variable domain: KAGVTQTPRYLIKTRGQQVTLSCSPISGHRSVSWYQQTPGQGLQFLFEYFSETQRNKGNFPGRFSGRQFSNSRSEMNVSTLELGDSALYLCASSFGTSGGLRTDTQYFGPGTRLTVL.

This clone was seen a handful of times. For the CDR3, the DNA is TGCGCCAGCAGCCTATCTAGCGGGGGGGCCACTGAGCAGTTCTTC. Translation gives CASSLSSGGATEQFF. This chain links TRBV5-1 with TRBJ2-1, with 12 bases lining up with TRBD2. Per the germline V gene, CDR1 is SGHRS and CDR2 is YFSETQ. V lost 4 bases, J lost 9 bases, and 8 bases stayed unmatched. The CDR3 runs 15 residues.

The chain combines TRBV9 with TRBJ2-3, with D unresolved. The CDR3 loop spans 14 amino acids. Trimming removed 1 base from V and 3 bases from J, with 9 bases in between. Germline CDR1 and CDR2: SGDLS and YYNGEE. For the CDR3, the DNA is TGTGCCAGCAGCGTACTAGGAGTAACAGATACGCAGTATTTT. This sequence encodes CASSVLGVTDTQYF.

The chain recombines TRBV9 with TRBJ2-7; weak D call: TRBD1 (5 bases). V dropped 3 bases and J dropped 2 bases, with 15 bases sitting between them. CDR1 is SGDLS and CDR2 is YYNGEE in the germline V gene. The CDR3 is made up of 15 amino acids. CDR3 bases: TGTGCCAGCAGCGGGGGCCCTCTTAGACCCTACGAGCAGTACTTC. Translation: CASSGGPLRPYEQYF.

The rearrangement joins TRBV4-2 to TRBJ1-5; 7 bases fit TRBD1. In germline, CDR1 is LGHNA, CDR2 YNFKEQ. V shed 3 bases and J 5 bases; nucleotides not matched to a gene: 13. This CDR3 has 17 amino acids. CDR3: CASSQTEGGASHQPQHF. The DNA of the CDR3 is TGTGCCAGCAGCCAGACAGAAGGGGGCGCATCGCATCAGCCCCAGCATTTT.

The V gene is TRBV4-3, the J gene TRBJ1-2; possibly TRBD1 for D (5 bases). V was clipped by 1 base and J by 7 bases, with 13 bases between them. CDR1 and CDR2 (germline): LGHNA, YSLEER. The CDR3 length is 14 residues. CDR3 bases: TGCGCCAGCAGCCAAGGTCTCAGGGTTTTTGGCTACACCTTC. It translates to CASSQGLRVFGYTF.

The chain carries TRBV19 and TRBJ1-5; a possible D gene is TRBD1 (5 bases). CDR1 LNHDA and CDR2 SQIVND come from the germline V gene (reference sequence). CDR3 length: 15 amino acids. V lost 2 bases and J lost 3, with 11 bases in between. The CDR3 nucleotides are TGTGCCAGTAGTATAAGCGGGGGGGTCAATCAGCCCCAGCATTTT. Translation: CASSISGGVNQPQHF.

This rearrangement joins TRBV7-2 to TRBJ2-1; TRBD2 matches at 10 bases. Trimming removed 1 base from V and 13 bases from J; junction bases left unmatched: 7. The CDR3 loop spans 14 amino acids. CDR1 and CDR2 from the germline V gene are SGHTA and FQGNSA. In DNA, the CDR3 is TGTGCCAGCAGCTTAGAGGTTAGCGGGGGGCTCCAGTTCTTC. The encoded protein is CASSLEVSGGLQFF.

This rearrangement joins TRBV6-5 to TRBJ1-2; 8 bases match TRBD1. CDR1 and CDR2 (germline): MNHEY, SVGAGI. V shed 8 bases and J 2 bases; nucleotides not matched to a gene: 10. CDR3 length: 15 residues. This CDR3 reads CASATSRGQNYGYTF. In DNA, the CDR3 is TGTGCCAGCGCTACCTCCAGGGGGCAGAACTATGGCTACACCTTC.

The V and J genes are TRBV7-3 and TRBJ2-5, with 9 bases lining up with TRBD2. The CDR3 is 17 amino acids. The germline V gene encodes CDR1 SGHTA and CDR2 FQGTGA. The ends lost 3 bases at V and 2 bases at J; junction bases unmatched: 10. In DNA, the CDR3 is TGTGCCAGCAGCTTGGTGGGCGGGGGGGCGAAACAAGAGACCCAGTACTTC. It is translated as CASSLVGGGAKQETQYF.

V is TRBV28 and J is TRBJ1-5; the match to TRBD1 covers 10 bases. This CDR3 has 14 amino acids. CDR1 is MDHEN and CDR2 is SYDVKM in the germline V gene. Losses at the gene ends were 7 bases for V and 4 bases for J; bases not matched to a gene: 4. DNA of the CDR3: TGTGCCAGCAACGGACAGGGGGGAAATCAGCCCCAGCATTTT. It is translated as CASNGQGGNQPQHF.

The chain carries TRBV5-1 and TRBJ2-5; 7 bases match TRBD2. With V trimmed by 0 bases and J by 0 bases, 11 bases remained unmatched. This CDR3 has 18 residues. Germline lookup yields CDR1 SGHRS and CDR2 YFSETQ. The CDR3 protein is CASSLAGGGAPYQETQYF. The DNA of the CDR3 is TGCGCCAGCAGCTTGGCTGGGGGAGGGGCGCCGTACCAAGAGACCCAGTACTTC.

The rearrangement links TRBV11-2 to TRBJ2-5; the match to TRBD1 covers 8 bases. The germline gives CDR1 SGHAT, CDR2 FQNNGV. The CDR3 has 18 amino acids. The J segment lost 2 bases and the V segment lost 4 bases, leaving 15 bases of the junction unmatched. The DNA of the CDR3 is TGTGCCAGCAGCTACGGGTCTCTGGGACAGGAGATACAAGAGACCCAGTACTTC. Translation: CASSYGSLGQEIQETQYF. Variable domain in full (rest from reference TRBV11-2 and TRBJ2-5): EAGVAQSPRYKIIEKRQSVAFWCNPISGHATLYWYQQILGQGPKLLIQFQNNGVVDDSQLPKDRFSAERLKGVDSTLKIQPAKLEDSAVYLCASSYGSLGQEIQETQYFGPGTRLLVL.

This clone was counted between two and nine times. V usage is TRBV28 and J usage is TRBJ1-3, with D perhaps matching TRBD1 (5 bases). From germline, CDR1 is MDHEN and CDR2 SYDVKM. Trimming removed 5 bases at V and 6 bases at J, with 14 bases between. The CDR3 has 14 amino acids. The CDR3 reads CASSPSRAKNTIYF. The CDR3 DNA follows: TGTGCCAGCAGTCCCAGCAGGGCTAAAAACACCATATATTTT.

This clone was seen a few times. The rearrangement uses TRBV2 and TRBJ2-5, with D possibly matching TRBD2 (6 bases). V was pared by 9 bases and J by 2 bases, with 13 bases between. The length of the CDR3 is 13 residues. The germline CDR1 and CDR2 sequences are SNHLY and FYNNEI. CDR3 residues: CASRLELQETQYF. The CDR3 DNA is TGTGCCAGTCGACTAGAACTACAAGAGACCCAGTACTTC.

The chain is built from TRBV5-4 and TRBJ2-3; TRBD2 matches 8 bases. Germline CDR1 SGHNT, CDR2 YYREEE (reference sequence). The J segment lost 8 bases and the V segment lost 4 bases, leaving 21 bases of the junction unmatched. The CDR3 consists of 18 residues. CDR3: CASSPAGRGGTLRGTQYF. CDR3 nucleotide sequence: TGTGCCAGCAGCCCCGCGGGTCGGGGGGGAACATTAAGAGGTACGCAGTATTTT.

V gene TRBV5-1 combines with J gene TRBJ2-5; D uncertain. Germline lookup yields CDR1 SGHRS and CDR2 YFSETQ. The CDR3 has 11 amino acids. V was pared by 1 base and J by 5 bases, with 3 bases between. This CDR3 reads CASSLRETQYF. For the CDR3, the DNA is TGCGCCAGCAGCTTGCGGGAGACCCAGTACTTC.

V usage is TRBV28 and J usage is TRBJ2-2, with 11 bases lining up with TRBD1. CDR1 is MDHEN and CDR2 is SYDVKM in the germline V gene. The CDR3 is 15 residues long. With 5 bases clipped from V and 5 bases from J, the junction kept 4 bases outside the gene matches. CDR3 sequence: CASSPGQGETGELFF. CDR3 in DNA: TGTGCCAGCAGTCCGGGACAGGGGGAGACCGGGGAGCTGTTTTTT.

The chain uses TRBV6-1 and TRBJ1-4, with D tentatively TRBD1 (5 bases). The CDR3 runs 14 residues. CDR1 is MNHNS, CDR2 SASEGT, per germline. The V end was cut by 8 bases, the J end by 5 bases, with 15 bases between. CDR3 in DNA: TGTGCCAGCTCCGAGGGGACTTCAAATGAAAAACTGTTTTTT. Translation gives CASSEGTSNEKLFF.

The CDR3 DNA reads as TGTGCCAGCAGCGTAGGGGGACTAGCGGGGGCCTTCCGGGAGACCCAGTACTTC. Its translation is CASSVGGLAGAFRETQYF. The V and J genes are TRBV9 and TRBJ2-5; 14 nucleotides line up with TRBD2. CDR1 SGDLS and CDR2 YYNGEE come from the germline V gene. V gave up 0 bases and J gave up 5 bases; unmatched junction bases: 9. The CDR3 has 18 residues.

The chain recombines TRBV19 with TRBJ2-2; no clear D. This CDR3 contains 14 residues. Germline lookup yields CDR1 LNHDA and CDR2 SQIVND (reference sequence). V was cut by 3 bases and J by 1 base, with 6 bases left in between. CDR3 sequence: CASSITGNTGELFF. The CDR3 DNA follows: TGTGCCAGTAGTATCACCGGGAACACCGGGGAGCTGTTTTTT.

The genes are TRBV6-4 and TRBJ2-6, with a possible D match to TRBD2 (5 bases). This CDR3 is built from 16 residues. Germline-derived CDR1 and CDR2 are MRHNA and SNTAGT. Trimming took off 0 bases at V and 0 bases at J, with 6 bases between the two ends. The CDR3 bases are TGTGCCAGCAGTGACTCAGGGAGCTCTGGGGCCAACGTCCTGACTTTC. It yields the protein CASSDSGSSGANVLTF.